The following is a T cell receptor (beta chain) sequence with its context. It lacks a known antigen. Germline is not matched at one junction end, which may reflect a read error. This sample stems from a study of Graves' ophthalmopathy and Graves' hyperthyroidism (dated by TCRdb to the late 2010s). About the investigation overall: Peripheral blood samples were taken at the time of initial diagnosis, before any treatment was given. The study used TCR beta repertoire signatures to distinguish Graves' ophthalmopathy from Graves' hyperthyroidism and to predict progression to ophthalmopathy. In total, approximately 140 blood samples were TCR-sequenced: 40 to 45 ophthalmopathy, 75 hyperthyroidism and about 17 hyperthyroidism-to-ophthalmopathy patients. To explore V-J signatures distinguishing ophthalmopathy from hyperthyroidism, a discovery set of roughly 98 patients (43 ophthalmopathy, roughly 55 stable hyperthyroidism) was enrolled. The independent validation cohort included 18 to 20 hyperthyroidism patients plus 17 patients who later progressed from hyperthyroidism to ophthalmopathy. In five or six hyperthyroidism patients, the T-cell repertoires found in thyroid tissue were compared with those found in blood. Following sampling, methimazole starting at 30 mg daily was administered to hyperthyroidism patients, and high-dose intravenous methylprednisolone was administered to ophthalmopathy patients.

For repertoire sequencing, the TCR beta CDR3 regions were amplified from RNA transcripts. The first round was an RT-PCR using HTBI primers with the Qiagen OneStep RT-PCR kit, and this first round was followed by a second-round multiplex PCR, then size selection and purification. Libraries were sequenced on an Illumina HiSeq2000 using paired-end 100 bp reads. As for the authors' bioinformatics: SOAPnuke was used to process the reads, throwing out any read that had adapters, had uncalled bases, had a mean Phred below 15, or lacked an exact constant-primer or identifier match. COPE v1.2.5 was used to merge the high-quality paired reads. Each unique nucleotide sequence was defined as a clonotype, and clonotypes were aligned to IMGT TRB V, D and J references with MiTCR v1.1. The analysis was limited to V-J combinations with a frequency above 0.0001, which together covered 99% to 99.2% of repertoires. For each V-J combination, a TCR clonal expansion and chaos score was defined as the ratio of F50 clonal expansion to chaos observed in the TCRdist matrix. Welch's t-statistics and random forest were used to reduce the features to 10 to 15 V-J combinations, which were then used as input to a naive Bayes classifier. The similarity between thyroid and blood repertoires was quantified using the Morisita-Horn index. TCRdb applied fastp at Q25 and MiXCR to the public reads, then kept only in-frame beta chains. Identical CDR3 protein sequences are pooled into one entry, listed with their most common genes and DNA. The V and J calls shown here were made by TCRdb, not taken from the authors' results. The sample table records about 700,000 distinct CDR3 sequences; 35% to 50% of these occur just once. The top ten clonotypes cover approximately 46% of the sample.

Sequences SGHAT (CDR1) and FQDESV (CDR2) are obtained from the germline V gene (reference sequence). From cysteine to phenylalanine, the CDR3 is 15 amino acids long. Only CDR3 DNA is held: 45 bases, read in frame from base 1. Ophthalmopathy patients were characterized by moderately to severely active disease, a Clinical Activity Score of at least 3, a NOSPECS grade of at least 4, and a disease duration under 3 months. Anyone with other autoimmune diseases, uncontrolled infections, pregnancy or lactation was excluded from the study. Diagnosis was based on clinical symptoms, serum thyroxine, TRAb, thyroid ultrasound and orbital computed tomography. PBMCs were isolated from around 10 ml of fresh peripheral blood by Ficoll-Paque density gradient centrifugation. Total RNA was extracted using Trizol reagent, and RNA quality was checked on an Agilent 2100 Bioanalyzer. General findings and caveats noted by the study authors: Sample size was not predetermined statistically, and investigators were not blinded to group allocation. Most expanded thyroid clonotypes with frequency above 0.001 were also detected in blood, suggesting blood repertoires may reflect the thyroid immune response. In cross-validation, the 13-signature model distinguished ophthalmopathy from stable hyperthyroidism with about 90% sensitivity and nearly 82% specificity, and in the test set the corresponding values were around 80% and 75%. In validation, the model predicted ophthalmopathy progression with 55% to 71% sensitivity and 72.22% specificity; some 13 predicted patients were CT-confirmed with GO in a median of about 7.1 months.

Material for sequencing was peripheral blood. This TCR was recovered from an adult man with Graves' ophthalmopathy. The chain couples TRBV11-1 to TRBJ2-5; no D gene can be assigned with confidence. Read as DNA, the sequence is TGTGCCAGCAGCGTAGTCCCAGCTCCTCAAGGGACCCAGTACTTC. Translated, this gives CASSVVPAPQGTQYF.